Sequencing of this T cell receptor (beta chain) was carried out in a study of T cells in Graves' hyperthyroidism and ophthalmopathy. Broader study findings: Most expanded thyroid clonotypes above 0.001 also appeared in blood. The authors' 13 V-J model separated ophthalmopathy from stable hyperthyroidism.

TCR beta CDR3 regions were amplified from RNA. The HTBI set primed first-round TCR CDR3 RT-PCR. TCRdb reanalysed the multiplex PCR reads using MiXCR and keeps one entry per CDR3 protein. The sample has a few hundred thousand distinct CDR3 sequences; roughly 13% are singletons. PBMCs stemmed from around 9.3 ml fresh peripheral blood. A note on this clonotype: Its target is unknown.

The source of this sequence is a young woman with Graves' hyperthyroidism. Sequencing was done on a sample of blood.

CDR3 nucleotides: TGTGCCAGCAGTACCGTTCGGATAGCGGGAGTGTACGAGCAGTACTTC. This codes for CASSTVRIAGVYEQYF. The chain has TRBV7-9 and TRBJ2-7; 9 bases fit TRBD2. V shed 6 bases and J 4 bases; nucleotides not matched to a gene: 13. CDR3 size: 16 residues. From germline, CDR1 is SEHNR and CDR2 FQNEAQ (reference sequence).